A single sample is the source of the 32 T cell receptor beta chains below, sequenced in a study of Graves' ophthalmopathy and Graves' hyperthyroidism. RNA transcripts provided the template for amplifying TCR beta CDR3 regions. HTBI primers served in a first-round RT-PCR, which a second-round multiplex PCR followed. TCRdb reprocessed the multiplex PCR reads via MiXCR and lists one record per CDR3 protein. The table includes 600,000 to 700,000 distinct CDR3 sequences, about 40% detected once. The specimen was peripheral blood. Receptors were obtained from an adult man with Graves' ophthalmopathy.

The chain employs TRBV20-1 and TRBJ1-1, with TRBD1 as a possible D gene (5 bases). Germline V gene sequence: CDR1 DFQATT, CDR2 SNEGSKA (reference sequence). The CDR3 is 15 residues long. V was trimmed by 6 bases and J by 0 bases, leaving 17 bases between them. CDR3 residues: CSASLVDSLNTEAFF. As DNA, the CDR3 is TGCAGTGCCAGCTTGGTAGACAGCTTGAACACTGAAGCTTTCTTT.

The chain links TRBV10-3 to TRBJ2-7; D remains unclear. CDR1 and CDR2 from the germline V gene are ENHRY and SYGVKD. The CDR3 extends over 14 amino acids. V was trimmed by 4 bases and J by 7 bases, leaving 17 bases between them. The CDR3 sequence is CAISGAAETGEQYF. The CDR3 DNA is TGTGCCATCAGTGGGGCCGCCGAGACCGGGGAGCAGTACTTC.

The chain uses TRBV30 and TRBJ2-5; perhaps TRBD2 as D (6 bases). The CDR3 has 13 residues. Germline CDR1 reads GTSNPN; CDR2 reads SVGIG (reference sequence). Trimming shortened V by 2 bases and J by 2 bases, and 9 bases separated the two germline ends. CDR3 protein: CAWSSGEQETQYF. CDR3 coding DNA: TGTGCCTGGAGTTCGGGGGAGCAAGAGACCCAGTACTTC.

This clonotype appeared many times. This chain uses TRBV6-5 with TRBJ2-7, with D possibly being TRBD2 (5 bases). The V gene's germline CDR1 is MNHEY and CDR2 SVGAGI. V was cut by 7 bases and J by 3 bases, with 22 bases left in between. The CDR3 spans 16 residues. The CDR3 DNA is TGTGCCAGCACCTCTACGAAGGACTCACGAGTCTACGAGCAGTACTTC. Its protein is CASTSTKDSRVYEQYF.

V gene TRBV27 combines with J gene TRBJ2-7; TRBD1 or TRBD2 may be the D gene (5 bases each). The germline V gene encodes CDR1 MNHEY and CDR2 SMNVEV (reference sequence). Between the trimmed V and J ends, which lost 5 bases and 5 bases, there was a span of 16 bases. The CDR3 spans 14 residues. The CDR3 region has the DNA TGTGCCAGCAGTCCCTACCCCCGGGGCAACGAGCAGTACTTC. This codes for CASSPYPRGNEQYF.

This clonotype occurred once. The gene calls are TRBV10-3 and TRBJ2-5; 7 nucleotides align to TRBD1. The germline V gene has CDR1 ENHRY and CDR2 SYGVKD. This CDR3 has 16 amino acids. Trimming at V came to 9 bases and at J to 4 bases, leaving 17 bases not matched to a gene. CDR3 protein: CAITGTVGARGETQYF. For the CDR3, the DNA is TGTGCCATTACCGGGACAGTGGGCGCGAGAGGAGAGACCCAGTACTTC.

This chain uses TRBV7-8 with TRBJ1-1; 8 positions agree with TRBD1. The germline gives CDR1 SGHVS, CDR2 FQNEAQ. The ends lost 5 bases at V and 3 bases at J; junction bases unmatched: 11. The CDR3 spans 16 residues. This CDR3 reads CASSESPGGADTEAFF. The CDR3 nucleotides are TGTGCCAGCAGCGAGTCACCAGGGGGCGCGGACACTGAAGCTTTCTTT. The variable domain in full, completed from reference TRBV7-8 and TRBJ1-1, reads GAGVSQSPRYKVAKRGQDVALRCDPISGHVSLFWYQQALGQGPEFLTYFQNEAQLDKSGLPSDRFFAERPEGSVSTLKIQRTQQEDSAVYLCASSESPGGADTEAFFGQGTRLTVV.

This clonotype was observed a single time. Sequence at one end of the junction differs from germline and may be a read error. The chain uses TRBV5-1 and TRBJ2-5; no reliable D call. CDR1 SGHRS and CDR2 YFSETQ come from the germline V gene. This CDR3 is 13 amino acids long. This CDR3 is CASPADTQEAQYF. The CDR3 nucleotides are TGCGCCAGCCCGGCGGATACTCAAGAGGCCCAGTACTTC.

The CDR3 reads CSAKTSPGDTQYF. The CDR3 coding sequence is TGCAGTGCTAAGACTAGCCCGGGCGATACGCAGTATTTT. This chain joins TRBV20-1 and TRBJ2-2; 7 bases are a match to TRBD2. The assigned J gene may be wrong: the sequence end matches TRBJ2-3 better. CDR1 is DFQATT and CDR2 is SNEGSKA in the germline V gene (reference sequence). The CDR3 runs to 13 residues.

The chain employs TRBV25-1 and TRBJ1-3; D uncertain. Germline V gene sequence: CDR1 MGHDK, CDR2 SYGVNS. This CDR3 contains 14 residues. Trimming pared 8 bases from V and 0 bases from J, leaving 11 bases between. The CDR3 DNA follows: TGTGCCAGCTCACCCGAATACTCTGGAAACACCATATATTTT. As protein: CASSPEYSGNTIYF.

The chain links TRBV29-1 to TRBJ1-5; TRBD1 matches 7 bases. The junction had 5 bases not matched to a gene; V was cut back by 5 bases and J by 4 bases. CDR3 length equals 13 residues. Germline V gene lookup returns CDR1 SQVTM and CDR2 ANQGSEA. The CDR3 loop reads CSVLTGLNQPQHF. The DNA of the CDR3 is TGCAGCGTTCTGACAGGGTTGAATCAGCCCCAGCATTTT.

This clonotype has at least ten counts. This rearrangement joins TRBV14 to TRBJ1-2; D gene unclear. The CDR3 contains 16 residues. CDR1 is SGHDN and CDR2 is FVKESK in the germline V gene. Trimming took off 1 base at V and 0 bases at J, with 12 bases between the two ends. As DNA, the CDR3 is TGTGCCAGCAGCCAAGTTGGGTCCGCGACTAACTATGGCTACACCTTC. This sequence encodes CASSQVGSATNYGYTF.

The V gene is TRBV5-1, the J gene TRBJ2-7; 7 nucleotides line up with TRBD1. Per the germline V gene, CDR1 is SGHRS and CDR2 is YFSETQ. Trimming cost V 1 base and J 0 bases; bases outside gene matches: 4. The CDR3 loop spans 15 amino acids. The DNA of the CDR3 is TGCGCCAGCAGCTTGTTAGGGGGCAGCTCCTACGAGCAGTACGTC. Protein product: CASSLLGGSSYEQYV.

This clonotype occurred a few times. The chain recombines TRBV20-1 with TRBJ2-5, with 8 bases fitting TRBD2. V shed 3 bases, J shed 8 bases, and the junction held 11 bases outside the gene matches. The CDR3 has 14 amino acids. Germline CDR1 and CDR2: DFQATT and SNEGSKA (reference sequence). CDR3 sequence reads: CSASGGASFGTQYF. The CDR3 nucleotides are TGCAGTGCTAGCGGGGGGGCGAGCTTTGGAACCCAGTACTTC.

This clonotype has at least ten counts. The rearrangement uses TRBV2 and TRBJ1-5; D is ambiguous. The CDR3 is 15 residues long. CDR1 and CDR2 (germline): SNHLY, FYNNEI. V was trimmed by 2 bases and J by 1 base, leaving 9 bases between them. The chain's CDR3 is CASSEKGFSNQPQHF. CDR3 sequence (DNA): TGTGCCAGCAGTGAAAAGGGATTCAGCAATCAGCCCCAGCATTTT.

V and J are TRBV4-3 and TRBJ1-5; the D is unclear. There are 13 residues in the CDR3. Germline V gene sequence: CDR1 LGHNA, CDR2 YSLEER. V shed 0 bases and J shed 9 bases, with 9 bases lying between them. The CDR3 region is CASSQDIRRPQHF. As DNA, the CDR3 is TGCGCCAGCAGCCAAGATATCCGACGGCCCCAGCATTTT.

Worth noting for this clonotype: A read error may explain this, as a much larger clone is one base away. The chain combines TRBV7-7 with TRBJ2-5, with 10 bases aligning to TRBD2. The CDR3 has 15 residues. The germline V gene encodes CDR1 SSHAT and CDR2 FNYEAQ (reference sequence). CDR3 coding DNA: TGTGCTAGCCGGGGGGGACTAGCGCCCGGAGAGACCCAGTACTTC. Its protein is CASRGGLAPGETQYF.

This clonotype has ten or more counts. The chain employs TRBV5-8 and TRBJ1-3, with no clear D. V was clipped by 0 bases and J by 2 bases, with 6 bases between them. This CDR3 contains 14 residues. Germline V gene lookup returns CDR1 SGHTS and CDR2 YDEGEE. The DNA for the CDR3 is TGTGCCAGCAGCTTGGAAAGGGCTGGAAACACCATATATTTT. Residues: CASSLERAGNTIYF.

This clonotype was seen at least ten times. This rearrangement joins TRBV19 to TRBJ2-7; 8 bases line up with TRBD1. This CDR3 has 14 residues. Germline V gene sequence: CDR1 LNHDA, CDR2 SQIVND (reference sequence). The trim removed 6 bases at V and 3 bases at J, leaving 7 bases unmatched. CDR3 nucleotide sequence: TGTGCCAGTAGCGAGGGACAGGTTAACTACGAGCAGTACTTC. Encoded protein: CASSEGQVNYEQYF.

The chain joins TRBV24-1 to TRBJ2-7; 13 nucleotides agree with TRBD2. The germline V gene has CDR1 KGHDR and CDR2 SFDVKD. The CDR3 spans 21 residues. V shed 0 bases, J shed 2 bases, and the junction held 15 bases outside the gene matches. The CDR3: CATSDLEPGQGLAGETYEQYF. The CDR3 nucleotides are TGTGCCACCAGTGATTTGGAACCGGGACAAGGACTAGCGGGGGAAACCTACGAGCAGTACTTC.

In this sample, this clonotype turned up many times. The V call is TRBV20-1, the J call TRBJ1-6; D gene unclear. The CDR3 runs to 13 residues. Germline V CDR1 and CDR2: DFQATT, SNEGSKA (reference sequence). The V gene lost 1 base and the J gene lost 6 bases, with 7 bases spanning the gap. This CDR3 is CSARVRINSPLHF. In DNA form, the CDR3 reads TGCAGTGCTAGAGTTCGGATTAATTCACCCCTCCACTTT.

This clonotype has at least ten counts. This sequence joins TRBV6-1 and TRBJ1-5, with D uncertain. The CDR3 loop spans 13 amino acids. V lost 8 bases to trimming and J lost 6 bases, with 14 bases between them. From germline, CDR1 is MNHNS and CDR2 SASEGT. The CDR3: CASAWQEVQPQHF. The CDR3 nucleotides are TGTGCCAGCGCTTGGCAAGAGGTTCAGCCCCAGCATTTT.

This clonotype was seen repeatedly, ten times or more. CDR3 region: CASRLGTSGLYEQYF. In nucleotides, the CDR3 is TGCGCCAGCAGACTGGGGACTAGCGGACTCTACGAGCAGTACTTC. The V call is TRBV5-1, the J call TRBJ2-7, with 11 bases that match TRBD2. The V gene's germline CDR1 is SGHRS and CDR2 YFSETQ. The CDR3 has 15 amino acids. Trimming took 5 bases from V and 3 from J; bases not matched to a gene: 7.

This clonotype was counted only a few times. This chain joins TRBV6-5 and TRBJ2-5, with 10 bases fitting TRBD2. The length of the CDR3 is 16 residues. Trimming took 6 bases from V and 2 from J; bases not matched to a gene: 9. Germline CDR1 reads MNHEY; CDR2 reads SVGAGI. For the CDR3, the DNA is TGTGCCAGCAGCCGCACTAGCGGGGCCTTTCAAGAGACCCAGTACTTC. It encodes CASSRTSGAFQETQYF.

This clonotype was counted at least ten times. The chain couples TRBV9 to TRBJ1-2; TRBD1 matches at 10 bases. Germline V gene lookup returns CDR1 SGDLS and CDR2 YYNGEE. This CDR3 has 17 amino acids. V trimming: 3 bases; J trimming: 2 bases; junction bases outside the gene matches: 10. CDR3 sequence reads: CASSAFLMDRGNYGYTF. The CDR3 DNA reads TGTGCCAGCAGCGCTTTTTTAATGGACAGGGGGAACTATGGCTACACCTTC.

Many counts were recorded for this clonotype. The chain has TRBV6-1 and TRBJ1-1; TRBD1 is a possible D gene (5 bases). Germline CDR1 is MNHNS and CDR2 is SASEGT. V was clipped by 8 bases and J by 7 bases, with 20 bases between them. This CDR3 region has 14 residues. The CDR3 loop is CASLWARGVYEAFF. The CDR3 DNA sequence: TGTGCCAGCCTGTGGGCGCGGGGCGTCTATGAAGCTTTCTTT.

This clonotype was picked up a small number of times. A much more abundant neighbour one base away suggests this may be a read error. The rearrangement links TRBV24-1 to TRBJ2-2; tentatively, D is TRBD1 (7 bases). The CDR3 has 16 amino acids. The ends were cut back, 5 bases at V and 4 bases at J, with 16 bases in the middle. CDR1 and CDR2 (germline): KGHDR, SFDVKD. The CDR3: CATSGRRQGGTGELFF. In nucleotides, the CDR3 is TGTGCCACCAGTGGTCGTCGACAGGGAGGCACCGGGGAGCTGTTTTTT.

This chain uses TRBV10-3 with TRBJ2-7, with 7 bases matching TRBD2. Trimming cost V 0 bases and J 7 bases; bases outside gene matches: 6. The CDR3 consists of 14 residues. Germline V CDR1 and CDR2: ENHRY, SYGVKD. The CDR3 reads CAISESWEGNEQYF. The DNA of the CDR3 is TGTGCCATCAGTGAGTCCTGGGAGGGGAATGAGCAGTACTTC.

This clonotype was counted at least ten times. The chain joins TRBV12-3 or TRBV12-4 to TRBJ1-1, with unresolved D. The CDR3 loop spans 13 amino acids. V lost 7 bases to trimming and J lost 0 bases, with 9 bases between them. The DNA of the CDR3 is TGTGCCAGCACGGCTGGAGTGAACACTGAAGCTTTCTTT. Encoded protein: CASTAGVNTEAFF.

In DNA form, the CDR3 reads TGTGCCAGCGGTCGGTACCGGACCACCGGGGAGCTGTTTTTT. It codes for CASGRYRTTGELFF. The chain is built from TRBV2 and TRBJ2-2, with unresolved D. V lost 8 bases and J lost 4, with 14 bases in between. There are 14 residues in the CDR3. Germline V gene sequence: CDR1 SNHLY, CDR2 FYNNEI.

This clonotype was counted ten times or more. This rearrangement joins TRBV7-2 to TRBJ2-7; D remains ambiguous. Germline CDR1 SGHTA, CDR2 FQGNSA. Trimming took 3 bases from V and 2 from J, leaving 5 bases between them. This CDR3 has 12 residues. The CDR3 coding sequence is TGTGCCAGCAGCTTCGTACCCTACGAGCAGTACTTC. Encoded protein: CASSFVPYEQYF.

This clonotype was recorded at least ten times. The chain recombines TRBV19 with TRBJ2-7, with TRBD2 matching over 9 bases. CDR1 is LNHDA and CDR2 is SQIVND in the germline V gene (reference sequence). The CDR3 runs 13 residues. The CDR3 DNA sequence: TGTGCAGTACGGGCTAGCGGGGCTCGCGAGCAGTACTTC. Encoded protein: CAVRASGAREQYF.